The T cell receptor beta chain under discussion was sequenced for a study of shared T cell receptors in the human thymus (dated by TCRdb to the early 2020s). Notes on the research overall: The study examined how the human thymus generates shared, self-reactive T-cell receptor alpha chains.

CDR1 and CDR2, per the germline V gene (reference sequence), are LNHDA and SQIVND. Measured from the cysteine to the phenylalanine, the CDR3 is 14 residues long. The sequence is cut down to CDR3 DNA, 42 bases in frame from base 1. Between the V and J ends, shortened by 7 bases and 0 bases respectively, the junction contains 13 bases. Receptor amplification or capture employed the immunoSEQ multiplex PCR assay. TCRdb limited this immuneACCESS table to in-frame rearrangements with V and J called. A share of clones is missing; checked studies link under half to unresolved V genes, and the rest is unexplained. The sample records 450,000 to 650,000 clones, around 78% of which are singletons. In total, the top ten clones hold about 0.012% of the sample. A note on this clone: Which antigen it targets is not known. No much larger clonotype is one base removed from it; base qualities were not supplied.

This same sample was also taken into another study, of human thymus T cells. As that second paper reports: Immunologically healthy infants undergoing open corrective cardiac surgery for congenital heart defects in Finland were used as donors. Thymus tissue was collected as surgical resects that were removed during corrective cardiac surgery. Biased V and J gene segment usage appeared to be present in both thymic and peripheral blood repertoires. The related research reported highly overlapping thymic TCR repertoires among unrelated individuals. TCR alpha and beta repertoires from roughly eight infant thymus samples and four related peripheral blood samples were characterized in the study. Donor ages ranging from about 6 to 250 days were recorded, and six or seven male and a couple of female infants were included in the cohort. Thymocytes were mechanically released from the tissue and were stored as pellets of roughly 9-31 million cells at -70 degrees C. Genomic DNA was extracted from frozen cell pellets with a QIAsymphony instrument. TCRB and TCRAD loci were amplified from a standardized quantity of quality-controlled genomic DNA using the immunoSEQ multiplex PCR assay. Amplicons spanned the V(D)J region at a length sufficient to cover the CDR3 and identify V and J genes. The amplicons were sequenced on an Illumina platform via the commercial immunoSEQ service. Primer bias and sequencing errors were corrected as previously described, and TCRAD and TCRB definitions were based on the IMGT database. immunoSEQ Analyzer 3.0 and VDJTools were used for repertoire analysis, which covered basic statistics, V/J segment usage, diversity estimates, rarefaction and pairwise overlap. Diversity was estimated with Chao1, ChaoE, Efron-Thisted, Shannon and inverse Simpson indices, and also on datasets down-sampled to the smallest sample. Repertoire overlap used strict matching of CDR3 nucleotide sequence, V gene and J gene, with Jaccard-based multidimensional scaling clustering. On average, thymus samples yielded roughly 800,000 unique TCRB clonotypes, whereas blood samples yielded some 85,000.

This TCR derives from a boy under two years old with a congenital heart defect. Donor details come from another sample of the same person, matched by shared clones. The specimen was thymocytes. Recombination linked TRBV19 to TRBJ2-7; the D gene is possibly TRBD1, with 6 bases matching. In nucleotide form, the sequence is TGTGCCAGTAATTGCCCGGACAGCTCCTACGAGCAGTACTTC. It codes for CASNCPDSSYEQYF. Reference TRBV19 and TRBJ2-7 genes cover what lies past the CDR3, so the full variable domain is DGGITQSPKYLFRKEGQNVTLSCEQNLNHDAMYWYRQDPGQGLRLIYYSQIVNDFQKGDIAEGYSVSREKKESFPLTVTSAQKNPTAFYLCASNCPDSSYEQYFGPGTRLTVT.